This T cell receptor (beta chain) was recorded in a study of blood T cell repertoires in COVID-19. Only in-frame clones appear in the TCRdb table, and some are missing; sequencing was by immunoSEQ multiplex PCR. The sample carries about 250,000 clones, just over 90% recorded once. Grouping used clinical history reported by participants in a survey and questionnaire. For recovered donors of Cohort 3, there were two negative PCRs, clearance, or symptom resolution. CDR1 and CDR2 (germline): WNHNN, SYGVQD (reference sequence). The CDR3 extends over 15 amino acids. V was trimmed by 6 bases and J by 0 bases, leaving 12 bases between them.

The chain has TRBV10-1 and TRBJ1-5, with D hard to call. Sequences were obtained from PBMCs or T cells enriched from blood (not recorded which). This receptor was identified in a woman younger than 30 who had recovered from COVID-19. CDR3 DNA: TGCGCCAGCAGGAGAATTGATAATAGCAATCAGCCCCAGCATTTT. Translation: CASRRIDNSNQPQHF.